This T cell receptor beta chain comes out of a study of post-analysis software for immune sequencing data. Study observations and caveats: Normalized Chao1 diversity was significantly lower in multiple sclerosis patients than in controls.

TCR beta cDNA libraries had unique molecular identifiers. Using its own MiXCR run on the PCR reads, TCRdb lists one record per CDR3 protein. The sample includes some 370,000 distinct CDR3 sequences, about a third of them seen just once. In this sample, this clonotype turned up a few times. Its specificity is not known. The receptor's source is a girl between 5 and 17 years old with multiple sclerosis. The source material was blood.

CDR3 sequence: CASSQGDRGAYF. DNA of the CDR3: TGTGCCAGCAGTCAAGGGGACAGGGGAGCGTATTTT. This chain joins TRBV12-3 or TRBV12-4 and TRBJ2-3; 10 bases are shared with TRBD1. The CDR3 consists of 12 residues. The V segment lost 5 bases and the J segment 14 bases; nucleotides outside the gene matches: 7.